The table lists the clone carrying this T cell receptor (beta chain) with many counts. Its target is unknown. TCR cDNA molecules each carried a unique molecular identifier. From the 5' RACE reads, TCRdb called clonotypes with MiXCR, one entry per CDR3 protein. The sample lists about 85,000 distinct CDR3 sequences, about 20% occurring once. The V end lost 3 bases, the J end lost 10 bases, and 4 bases lay between the germline ends. The CDR3 extends over 10 amino acids. This specimen belongs to a study of spatial heterogeneity in lung cancer. General study findings and limits: More often at tumor resection than at routine follow-up, ubiquitous expanded tumor TCRs were detected in the blood.

Time point in this sample: sample taken at primary tumor resection. Without sorting, whole RNA was sequenced from tumor, nontumor lung or frozen PBMC. A total of more than 65 untreated early-stage non-small cell lung cancer patients served as donors. The sequence derives from a male donor with early-stage non-small cell lung cancer. The sample in question was PBMCs, obtained at surgery. The chain has TRBV12-3 or TRBV12-4 and TRBJ2-1; D is unclear. This CDR3 is CASSFVEQFF. CDR3 DNA: TGTGCCAGCAGTTTCGTAGAGCAGTTCTTC.